This T cell receptor beta chain was sequenced in a study of somatic mutations in cytotoxic T cells in rheumatoid arthritis. General study results and limits: Neither rheumatoid arthritis patients nor age-matched healthy controls had significantly different CD8+ T-cell clonality from the other group. An increase in CD8+ clonality with age was seen in rheumatoid arthritis patients but not in healthy controls.

With regard to this clone: Antigen: not known.

The length of the CDR3 is 15 residues. Germline V gives CDR1 SGHNT, CDR2 YENEEA. Trimming left V 0 bases short and J 5 bases short, with 13 bases between. TCRdb keeps only in-frame clones here, not all; method: immunoSEQ multiplex PCR. The sample includes around 20,000 clones, over 70% of them seen just once. Sequenced material: CD8+ T cells sorted from blood. The source of this sequence is a woman aged 60-75 years in good health. This sequence joins TRBV11-3 and TRBJ1-1; the D is unclear. The CDR3 DNA follows: TGTGCCAGCAGCTTAGATCACAGCCTCATGACTGAAGCTTTCTTT. Protein: CASSLDHSLMTEAFF.